This T cell receptor beta chain was retrieved from a study of T cell responses to AZD1222 COVID-19 vaccine. Study-wide context: Pooling covered second doses at about 4 or about 12 weeks.

This CDR3 region has 14 residues. Germline CDR1 and CDR2: SGHVS and FQNEAQ. V was cut by 5 bases and J by 0 bases, with 8 bases left in between. Study observations and caveats: Females outnumbered males among donors, who were mostly white British; clonal diversity was possibly underestimated. Unmutated variant regions are reportedly the target of nearly half of TCRs that are spike-specific.

About this clone: Its antigen remains unidentified.

The table came from immunoSEQ multiplex PCR; TCRdb's copy has only in-frame clones and leaves some out. The sample lists about 86,000 clones, roughly nine tenths occurring once. The sequencing used peripheral blood, collected on day 0 of AZD1222 vaccination. This receptor was identified in an adult in good health. The chain uses TRBV7-8 and TRBJ2-1; D is perhaps TRBD2 (5 bases). CDR3 bases: TGTGCCAGCAGCCTGGGGAGCTCCTACAATGAGCAGTTCTTC. This gives the protein CASSLGSSYNEQFF.